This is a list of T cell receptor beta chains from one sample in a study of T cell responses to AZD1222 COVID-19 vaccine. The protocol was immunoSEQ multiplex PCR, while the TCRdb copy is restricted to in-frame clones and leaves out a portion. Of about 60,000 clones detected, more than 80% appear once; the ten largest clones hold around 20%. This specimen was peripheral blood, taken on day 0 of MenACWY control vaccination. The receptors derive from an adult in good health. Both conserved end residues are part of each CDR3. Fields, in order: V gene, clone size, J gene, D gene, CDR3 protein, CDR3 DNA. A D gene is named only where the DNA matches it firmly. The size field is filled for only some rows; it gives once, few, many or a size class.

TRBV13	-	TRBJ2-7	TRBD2	CASSSGLAGGPRSYEQYF	TGTGCCAGCAGCTCGGGACTAGCGGGAGGGCCCCGCTCCTACGAGCAGTACTTC
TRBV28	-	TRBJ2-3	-	CASSLGLNYGTDTQYF	TGTGCCAGCAGTTTAGGACTCAACTACGGCACAGATACGCAGTATTTT
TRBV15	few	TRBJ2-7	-	CATSINGKGAYEQYF	TGTGCCACCAGTATTAACGGGAAAGGAGCCTACGAGCAGTACTTC
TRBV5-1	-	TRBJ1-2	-	CASSLAGFGGYGYTF	TGCGCCAGCAGCTTGGCGGGGTTCGGTGGCTATGGCTACACCTTC
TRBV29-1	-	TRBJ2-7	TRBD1	CSVETGVSEQYF	TGCAGCGTTGAAACAGGGGTAAGCGAGCAGTACTTC
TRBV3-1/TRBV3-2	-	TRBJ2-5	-	CASSRPWSSQETQYF	TGTGCCAGCAGCCGTCCCTGGAGCAGCCAAGAGACCCAGTACTTC
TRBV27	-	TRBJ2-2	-	CASSPVGRTGELFF	TGTGCCAGCAGCCCGGTCGGGCGGACCGGGGAGCTGTTTTTT
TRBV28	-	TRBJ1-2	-	CASSSGRGRLNYGYTF	TGTGCCAGCAGTTCTGGACGGGGACGGCTGAACTATGGCTACACCTTC
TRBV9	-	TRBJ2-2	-	CASSVVDGDGELFF	TGTGCCAGCAGCGTAGTAGATGGTGACGGGGAGCTGTTTTTT
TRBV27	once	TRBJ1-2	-	CASSSRQDGYTF	TGTGCCAGCAGTTCCAGACAGGACGGCTACACCTTC
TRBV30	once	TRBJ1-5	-	CAWSVRGNQPQHF	TGTGCCTGGAGTGTACGGGGAAATCAGCCCCAGCATTTT
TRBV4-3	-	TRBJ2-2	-	CASSQDRTGTGELFF	TGCGCCAGCAGCCAAGATCGGACTGGGACCGGGGAGCTGTTTTTT
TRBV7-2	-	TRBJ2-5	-	CASSLGASTSETQYF	TGTGCCAGCAGCTTAGGGGCTAGCACCTCGGAGACCCAGTACTTC
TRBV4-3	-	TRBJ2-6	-	CASSQESNSGANVLTF	TGCGCCAGCAGCCAAGAGTCGAACTCTGGGGCCAACGTCCTGACTTTC
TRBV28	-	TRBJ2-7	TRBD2	CASSYLAGGPYEQYF	TGTGCCAGCAGTTATTTAGCGGGAGGGCCATACGAGCAGTACTTC
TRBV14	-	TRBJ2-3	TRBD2	CASSLLAGDTQYF	TGTGCCAGCAGCCTTCTAGCGGGAGATACGCAGTATTTT
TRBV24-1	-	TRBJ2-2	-	CATSRGANTGELFF	TGTGCCACCTCCAGGGGGGCGAACACCGGGGAGCTGTTTTTT
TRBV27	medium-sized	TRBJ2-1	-	CASSWQGIYNEQFF	TGTGCCAGCAGTTGGCAGGGCATCTACAATGAGCAGTTCTTC
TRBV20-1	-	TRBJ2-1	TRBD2	CSASSGRLPLDEQFF	TGCAGTGCTAGTAGCGGGAGGCTGCCTCTGGATGAGCAGTTCTTC
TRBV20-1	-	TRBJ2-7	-	CSASSAEQYF	TGCAGTGCTAGTTCGGCCGAGCAGTACTTC
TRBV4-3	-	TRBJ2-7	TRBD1	CASSQGTGTYEQYF	TGCGCCAGCAGCCAAGGGACAGGGACTTACGAGCAGTACTTC
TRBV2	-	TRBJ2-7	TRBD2	CASTDKAGTNEQYF	TGTGCCAGCACGGATAAGGCAGGGACTAACGAGCAGTACTTC
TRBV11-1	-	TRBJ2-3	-	CASSLVGGADTQYF	TGTGCCAGCAGCTTAGTTGGGGGGGCGGATACGCAGTATTTT
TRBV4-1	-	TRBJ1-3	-	CASSQDATANSGNTIYF	TGCGCCAGCAGCCAAGACGCGACGGCAAACTCTGGAAACACCATATATTTT
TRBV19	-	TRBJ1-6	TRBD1	CASRMGTANSPLHF	TGTGCCAGTAGGATGGGGACAGCTAATTCACCCCTCCACTTT
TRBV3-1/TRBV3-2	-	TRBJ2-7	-	CASSQAPGKAYEQYF	TGTGCCAGCAGCCAAGCTCCAGGGAAGGCCTACGAGCAGTACTTC
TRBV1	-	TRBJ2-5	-	CTSSQDRPTVPSETQYF	TGCACCAGCAGCCAAGATCGACCCACTGTCCCCTCTGAGACCCAGTACTTC
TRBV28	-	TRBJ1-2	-	CASTTQGHYGYTF	TGTGCCAGCACCACTCAGGGTCACTATGGCTACACCTTC
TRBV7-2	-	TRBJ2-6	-	CASGTQAAFSGANVLTF	TGTGCCAGCGGAACACAGGCAGCCTTCTCTGGGGCCAACGTCCTGACTTTC
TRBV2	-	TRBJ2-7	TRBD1	CASRDRESYEQYF	TGTGCCAGCAGGGACAGGGAATCCTACGAGCAGTACTTC
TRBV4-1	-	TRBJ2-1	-	CASSLSVRSSYNEQFF	TGCGCCAGCAGCCTGTCCGTCCGGAGCTCCTACAATGAGCAGTTCTTC
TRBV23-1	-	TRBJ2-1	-	CASGNERGDEQFF	TGCGCCAGCGGAAATGAAAGGGGGGATGAGCAGTTCTTC
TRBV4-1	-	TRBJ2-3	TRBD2	CASSPAFSGTPTDTQYF	TGCGCCAGCAGCCCTGCTTTTAGCGGGACCCCCACAGATACGCAGTATTTT
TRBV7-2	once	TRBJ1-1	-	CASSLGGLATEAFF	TGTGCCAGCAGCTTAGGTGGTCTGGCCACTGAAGCTTTCTTT
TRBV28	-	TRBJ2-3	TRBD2	CASSQIAGGRTDTQYF	TGTGCCAGCAGCCAAATAGCGGGAGGGCGCACAGATACGCAGTATTTT
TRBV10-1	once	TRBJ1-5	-	CASLLPGANNQPQHF	TGCGCCAGCCTGTTGCCGGGGGCTAACAATCAGCCCCAGCATTTT
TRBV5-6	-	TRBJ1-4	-	CASQTGPNEKLFF	TGTGCCAGTCAGACAGGCCCTAATGAAAAACTGTTTTTT
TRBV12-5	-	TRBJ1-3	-	CASGLLGTSKSSGNTIYF	TGTGCTAGTGGTCTACTTGGGACATCTAAAAGCTCTGGAAACACCATATATTTT
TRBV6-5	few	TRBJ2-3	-	CASSYLAEPTDTQYF	TGTGCCAGCAGTTACTTAGCGGAGCCCACAGATACGCAGTATTTT
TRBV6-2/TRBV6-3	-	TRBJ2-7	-	CASSYINEQYF	TGTGCCAGCAGTTACATCAACGAGCAGTACTTC
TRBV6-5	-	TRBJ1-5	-	CASSYGANNQPQHF	TGTGCCAGCAGTTACGGCGCCAATAATCAGCCCCAGCATTTT
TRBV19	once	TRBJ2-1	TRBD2	CASRLAGINEQFF	TGTGCCAGTAGACTAGCGGGGATCAATGAGCAGTTCTTC
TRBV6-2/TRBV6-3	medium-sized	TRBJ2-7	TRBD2	CASSYLAEPPSNEQYF	TGTGCCAGCAGTTACCTAGCGGAACCCCCCTCCAACGAGCAGTACTTC
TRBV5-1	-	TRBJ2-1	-	CASSEENLSYNEQFF	TGCGCCAGCAGTGAGGAAAATCTCTCCTACAATGAGCAGTTCTTC
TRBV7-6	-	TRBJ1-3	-	CASSSGVPSSGNTIYF	TGTGCCAGCAGCTCGGGGGTCCCCAGCTCTGGAAACACCATATATTTT
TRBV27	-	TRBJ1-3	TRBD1	CASRPQGGAASGNTIYF	TGTGCCAGCAGACCTCAGGGGGGCGCGGCATCTGGAAACACCATATATTTT
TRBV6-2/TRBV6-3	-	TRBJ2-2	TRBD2	CASSVGGTSGFTGELFF	TGTGCCAGCAGTGTGGGGGGGACTAGCGGTTTCACCGGGGAGCTGTTTTTT
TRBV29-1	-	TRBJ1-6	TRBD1	CSVVDRAGSPLHF	TGCAGCGTTGTGGACAGGGCAGGTTCACCCCTCCACTTT
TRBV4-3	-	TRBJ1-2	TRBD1	CASSAGQGSGGYTF	TGCGCCAGCAGCGCGGGACAGGGTAGCGGCGGCTACACCTTC
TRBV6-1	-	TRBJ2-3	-	CASSDRGSTDTQYF	TGTGCCAGCAGTGACAGGGGTAGCACAGATACGCAGTATTTT
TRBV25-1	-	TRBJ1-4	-	CASSEPLGLGEKLFF	TGTGCCAGCAGTGAGCCATTGGGGTTAGGCGAAAAACTGTTTTTT
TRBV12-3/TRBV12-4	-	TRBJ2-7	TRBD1	CASRWARGREQYF	TGTGCCAGCAGATGGGCCAGGGGGCGCGAGCAGTACTTC